This record concerns one TCR beta chain sequence. This sample is drawn from a study of T cell responses to AZD1222 COVID-19 vaccine. Investigators merged groups given second doses at roughly 4 or roughly 12 weeks. V shed 4 bases and J shed 6 bases, with 13 bases lying between them. Germline-derived CDR1 and CDR2 are LNHNV and YYDKDF (reference sequence). The CDR3 loop spans 14 amino acids. Using immunoSEQ multiplex PCR, the repertoire was profiled, and TCRdb retains in-frame clones only, with some absent. In the table there are fewer than 180,000 clones, over 75% of which are singletons. The sequenced sample was peripheral blood, obtained 28 days after the second AZD1222 dose. The V and J genes are TRBV15 and TRBJ2-1; D may be TRBD1 (6 bases). The origin of this receptor is an adult who received the AZD1222 COVID-19 vaccine. CDR3 in amino acids: CATSTNDRSNEQFF. The CDR3 coding sequence is TGTGCCACCAGCACTAACGACAGGTCCAATGAGCAGTTCTTC.